The entry below describes one TCR beta chain. The sample is drawn from a study of Ad26.COV2.S vaccination and SARS-CoV-2 variants. Treatment specified: about 20 received Ad26.COV2.S at low or high dose, single or two shots; 5 received placebo; per-sample allocation not given. Samples analyzed were those drawn on day 63 after the first vaccine or placebo injection. An Ad26 vector that expressed Wuhan-strain SARS-CoV-2 spike constituted the vaccine. The table came from immunoSEQ multiplex PCR; TCRdb's copy has only in-frame clones and leaves some out. The table records about 470,000 clones, 90% of them present only once. The CDR3 extends over 12 amino acids. V gave up 9 bases and J gave up 2 bases; unmatched junction bases: 4.

The specimen was peripheral blood, collected in a trial of Ad26.COV2.S vaccine versus placebo. The chain has TRBV12-3 or TRBV12-4 and TRBJ2-7; 7 nucleotides match TRBD2. This clonotype originated in a person aged 18 to 59 who received the Ad26.COV2.S COVID-19 vaccine or a placebo. CDR3 in DNA: TGTGCCAGTGGGACTACGACCTACGAGCAGTACTTC. Translated: CASGTTTYEQYF.